One TCR beta chain is described in this entry. The sample comes from a study of blood T cell repertoires in COVID-19. Whole-study context: Some COVID-19 samples were acute and others convalescent; all came from the United States, Italy and Spain. Nucleic acid was either cDNA or gDNA, and it came from T cells, B-cell-depleted T cells, or PBMCs.

This CDR3 is 16 amino acids long. From germline, CDR1 is SGHVS and CDR2 FNYEAQ. Trimming took 5 bases from V and 1 from J, leaving 14 bases between them. Seattle cases were enrolled at active infection and followed longitudinally. In the source study's methods: Amplification with reference gene primers provided the estimates of nucleated cell counts. Measured with immunoSEQ multiplex PCR; TCRdb has only the in-frame clones, and not every one. V, J and clone size are those of that table, while D and trimming were read from the DNA. The repertoire consists of 300,000 to 350,000 clones, with approximately 88% occurring once and the leading ten covering 1.5% to 2%.

Source material: peripheral blood. J is TRBJ2-2 and V is TRBV7-6, with a possible D match to TRBD2 (6 bases). This sequence was found in a woman aged 25-40 years with COVID-19, enrolled during active disease. The chain's CDR3 is CASSVSGGGNTGELFF. CDR3 nucleotides: TGTGCCAGCAGCGTTTCCGGGGGTGGGAACACCGGGGAGCTGTTTTTT. Looking up the rest from reference TRBV7-6 and TRBJ2-2 gives the full variable domain: GAGVSQSPRYKVTKRGQDVALRCDPISGHVSLYWYRQALGQGPEFLTYFNYEAQQDKSGLPNDRFSAERPEGSISTLTIQRTEQRDSAMYRCASSVSGGGNTGELFFGEGSRLTVL.